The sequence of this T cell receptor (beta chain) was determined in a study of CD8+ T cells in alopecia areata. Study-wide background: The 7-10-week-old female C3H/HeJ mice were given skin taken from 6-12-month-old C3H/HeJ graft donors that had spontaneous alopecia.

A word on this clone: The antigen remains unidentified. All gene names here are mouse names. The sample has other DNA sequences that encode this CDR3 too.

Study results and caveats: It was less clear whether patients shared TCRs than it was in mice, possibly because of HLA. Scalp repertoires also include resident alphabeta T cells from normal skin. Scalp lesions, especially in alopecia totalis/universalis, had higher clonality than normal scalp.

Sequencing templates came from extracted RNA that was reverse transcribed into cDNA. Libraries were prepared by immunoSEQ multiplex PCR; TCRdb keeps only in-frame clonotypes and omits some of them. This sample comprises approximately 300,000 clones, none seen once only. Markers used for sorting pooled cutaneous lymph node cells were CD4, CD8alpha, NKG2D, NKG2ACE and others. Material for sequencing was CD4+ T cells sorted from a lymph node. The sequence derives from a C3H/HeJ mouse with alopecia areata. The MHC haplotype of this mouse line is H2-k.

This CDR3 reads CASSALQDTQYF. The DNA read from the CDR3 is TGTGCCAGCAGTGCGCTGCAAGAC. The chain recombines TRBV13-3 with TRBJ2-5; D not certain. The missing CDR3 end, 4 residues past where the read stops, is filled in from the germline J gene. Germline V gene data show CDR1 as NNHDY and CDR2 as SYVADS. This CDR3 has 12 amino acids. Trimming pared 3 bases from V and 3 bases from J, leaving 5 bases between.